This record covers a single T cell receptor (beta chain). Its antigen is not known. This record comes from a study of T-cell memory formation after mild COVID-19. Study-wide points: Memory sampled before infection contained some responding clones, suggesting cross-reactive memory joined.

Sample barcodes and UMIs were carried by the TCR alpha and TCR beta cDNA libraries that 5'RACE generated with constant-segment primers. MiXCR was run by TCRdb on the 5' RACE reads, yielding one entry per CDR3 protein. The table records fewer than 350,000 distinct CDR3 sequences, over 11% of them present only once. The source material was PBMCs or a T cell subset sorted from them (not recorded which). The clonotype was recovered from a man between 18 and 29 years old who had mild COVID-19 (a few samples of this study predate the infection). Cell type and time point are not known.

This CDR3 is CASSLSRQAYNEQFF. The DNA of the CDR3 is TGTGCCAGCAGCTTAAGTCGGCAGGCCTACAATGAGCAGTTCTTC. The chain recombines TRBV11-3 with TRBJ2-1, with unresolved D. CDR1 is SGHNT and CDR2 is YENEEA in the germline V gene. The length of the CDR3 is 15 residues. V lost 2 bases and J 2 bases, leaving 10 bases between the germline ends.